Below, 29 T cell receptor beta chains from the same sample are listed, as sequenced in a study of T cell responses to AZD1222 COVID-19 vaccine. Here immunoSEQ multiplex PCR was the method, and the copy in TCRdb shows in-frame clones only, minus some. The sample shows 100,000 to 150,000 clones, 90% of them seen only once. Sequences were derived from peripheral blood, sampled on day 0 of AZD1222 vaccination. The receptors originated from an adult in good health.

J is TRBJ2-3 and V is TRBV13, with D perhaps given as TRBD1 or TRBD2 (6 bases each). The V end was cut by 3 bases, the J end by 0 bases, with 16 bases between. The CDR3 loop spans 17 amino acids. In germline, CDR1 is PRHDT, CDR2 FYEKMQ (reference sequence). The CDR3 sequence is CASSFLGAGLSTDTQYF. The CDR3 DNA reads as TGTGCCAGCAGCTTCCTGGGGGCGGGGCTTAGCACAGATACGCAGTATTTT. Complete variable domain (other parts from reference TRBV13 and TRBJ2-3): AAGVIQSPRHLIKEKRETATLKCYPIPRHDTVYWYQQGPGQDPQFLISFYEKMQSDKGSIPDRFSAQQFSDYHSELNMSSLELGDSALYFCASSFLGAGLSTDTQYFGPGTRLTVL.

The V call is TRBV15, the J call TRBJ2-7; possibly TRBD1 for D (5 bases). Germline V CDR1 and CDR2: LNHNV, YYDKDF (reference sequence). The CDR3 has 14 residues. The germline V and J ends were trimmed by 0 bases and 0 bases, with 6 bases remaining between them. For the CDR3, the DNA is TGTGCCACCAGCAGAGATCAGGGCTCCTACGAGCAGTACTTC. Its protein is CATSRDQGSYEQYF.

The chain is built from TRBV4-3 and TRBJ2-1, with 9 nucleotides matching TRBD1. CDR1 and CDR2 from the germline V gene are LGHNA and YSLEER. The CDR3 is made up of 13 amino acids. The trim removed 3 bases at V and 12 bases at J, leaving 6 bases unmatched. CDR3 bases: TGCGCCAGCAGCCATTGGGACAGGGAGGTGCAGTTCTTC. It translates to CASSHWDREVQFF.

The rearrangement uses TRBV7-2 and TRBJ2-3, with TRBD2 identical over 11 bases. This CDR3 is built from 15 residues. J gave up 4 bases and V 5 bases, and 5 bases lay outside the gene matches. In germline, CDR1 is SGHTA, CDR2 FQGNSA. In DNA, the CDR3 is TGTGCCAGCAGCGCACCGACTAGCGGGGCAGATACGCAGTATTTT. Encoded protein: CASSAPTSGADTQYF.

The J gene is TRBJ1-2, the V gene TRBV7-9; 12 nucleotides agree with TRBD1. The V segment lost 1 base and the J segment 7 bases; nucleotides outside the gene matches: 10. Germline CDR1 SEHNR, CDR2 FQNEAQ (reference sequence). The CDR3 extends over 17 amino acids. As DNA, the CDR3 is TGTGCCAGCAGCTTAGGAGGTCGGGGACAGGGGGCCCCTGGCTACACCTTC. As protein: CASSLGGRGQGAPGYTF.

The chain carries TRBV27 and TRBJ2-1, with 8 nucleotides matching TRBD2. The germline V gene has CDR1 MNHEY and CDR2 SMNVEV (reference sequence). The CDR3 consists of 18 residues. J lost 3 bases, V lost 0 bases, and 10 bases had no gene match. CDR3 sequence: CASSLSASGLYDYNEQFF. DNA for the CDR3: TGTGCCAGCAGTTTATCCGCTAGCGGGTTATACGACTACAATGAGCAGTTCTTC.

This clone was found many times. The chain couples TRBV7-8 to TRBJ2-2; 8 bases align to TRBD1. The CDR3 length is 18 residues. With V trimmed by 0 bases and J by 3 bases, 9 bases remained unmatched. The germline V gene encodes CDR1 SGHVS and CDR2 FQNEAQ. CDR3 sequence reads: CASSLAQGAFLDTGELFF. The CDR3 nucleotides are TGTGCCAGCAGCTTAGCGCAGGGGGCCTTTCTGGACACCGGGGAGCTGTTTTTT.

V usage is TRBV11-2 and J usage is TRBJ1-1; D is perhaps TRBD1 (5 bases). This CDR3 spans 14 amino acids. Germline V gene lookup returns CDR1 SGHAT and CDR2 FQNNGV. Between the trimmed V and J ends, which lost 5 bases and 5 bases, there was a span of 15 bases. The CDR3 DNA sequence: TGTGCCAGCAGCCCACCCGGCAGGGTAACTGAAGCTTTCTTT. It codes for CASSPPGRVTEAFF.

The chain couples TRBV19 to TRBJ1-2; 8 bases are shared with TRBD1. The CDR3 has 17 residues. Germline-derived CDR1 and CDR2 are LNHDA and SQIVND (reference sequence). J lost 4 bases, V lost 3 bases, and 13 bases had no gene match. The CDR3 DNA sequence: TGTGCCAGTAGTATCCAGTTGACCAGGGGGCGTACCTATGGCTACACCTTC. It codes for CASSIQLTRGRTYGYTF. The full variable domain, with the rest looked up from reference TRBV19 and TRBJ1-2, is DGGITQSPKYLFRKEGQNVTLSCEQNLNHDAMYWYRQDPGQGLRLIYYSQIVNDFQKGDIAEGYSVSREKKESFPLTVTSAQKNPTAFYLCASSIQLTRGRTYGYTFGSGTRLTVV.

The chain recombines TRBV11-2 with TRBJ2-2; 10 positions agree with TRBD1. V was clipped by 4 bases and J by 3 bases; unmatched bases: 5. CDR1 is SGHAT and CDR2 is FQNNGV in the germline V gene. CDR3 length equals 16 residues. CDR3 nucleotides: TGTGCCAGCAGCTCGGGACAGGGGATGGACACCGGGGAGCTGTTTTTT. Its translation is CASSSGQGMDTGELFF.

This chain joins TRBV3-1 (or the pseudogene TRBV3-2) and TRBJ2-1; no reliable D call. Trimming took off 6 bases at V and 7 bases at J, with 13 bases between the two ends. This CDR3 contains 13 residues. CDR1 and CDR2 (germline): LGHDT, YNNKEL (reference sequence). The CDR3 region is CASSFGLLNEQFF. CDR3 DNA sequence: TGTGCCAGCAGTTTTGGGCTTTTGAATGAGCAGTTCTTC.

The rearrangement uses TRBV28 and TRBJ1-2; 9 nucleotides align to TRBD1. The germline V gene encodes CDR1 MDHEN and CDR2 SYDVKM. The J segment lost 6 bases and the V segment lost 7 bases, leaving 6 bases of the junction unmatched. The CDR3 runs to 13 residues. The CDR3 region is CASNLGTGNGYTF. The CDR3, as DNA: TGTGCCAGCAACTTAGGGACAGGGAATGGCTACACCTTC.

This chain uses TRBV4-3 with TRBJ1-2; possible D gene TRBD1, 5 bases. The germline CDR1 and CDR2 sequences are LGHNA and YSLEER. The CDR3 extends over 14 amino acids. The V end was cut by 0 bases, the J end by 4 bases, with 9 bases between. The CDR3 protein is CASSQDQGSYGYTF. The CDR3 nucleotides read TGCGCCAGCAGCCAAGATCAGGGCTCCTATGGCTACACCTTC.

The chain couples TRBV7-3 to TRBJ2-6; 8 bases agree with TRBD1. This CDR3 comprises 17 residues. The V gene's germline CDR1 is SGHTA and CDR2 FQGTGA. V lost 5 bases and J lost 0; bases outside the gene matches: 6. CDR3 sequence: CASSLTGASSGANVLTF. CDR3 in DNA: TGTGCCAGCAGCCTGACAGGGGCCAGCTCTGGGGCCAACGTCCTGACTTTC. Together with reference TRBV7-3 and TRBJ2-6, the CDR3 gives the full variable domain: GAGVSQTPSNKVTEKGKYVELRCDPISGHTALYWYRQSLGQGPEFLIYFQGTGAADDSGLPNDRFFAVRPEGSVSTLKIQRTERGDSAVYLCASSLTGASSGANVLTFGAGSRLTVL.

V is TRBV5-1 and J is TRBJ1-1; no clear D gene. Trimming pared 3 bases from V and 1 base from J, leaving 13 bases between. CDR3 length: 15 residues. CDR1 is SGHRS, CDR2 YFSETQ, per germline. This CDR3 reads CASSSLVSPNTEAFF. DNA for the CDR3: TGCGCCAGCAGCTCCTTGGTCTCCCCGAACACTGAAGCTTTCTTT.

This clone was recorded only once. The chain recombines TRBV27 with TRBJ1-4; 8 nucleotides line up with TRBD1. Per the germline V gene, CDR1 is MNHEY and CDR2 is SMNVEV (reference sequence). This CDR3 has 16 residues. J was trimmed by 4 bases and V by 2 bases; bases with no gene match: 6. Here the CDR3 reads CASSLGQGAGNEKLFF. CDR3 coding DNA: TGTGCCAGCAGTTTAGGGCAGGGGGCAGGTAATGAAAAACTGTTTTTT.

This clone was recorded once. The rearrangement joins TRBV7-2 to TRBJ1-4; D is unclear. The CDR3 loop spans 17 amino acids. Germline V lookup: CDR1 SGHTA, CDR2 FQGNSA. Trimming took 2 bases from V and 5 from J, leaving 18 bases between them. CDR3 loop: CASSLRTSAQRNEKLFF. The CDR3 nucleotides read TGTGCCAGCAGCTTACGCACTTCGGCCCAGCGGAATGAAAAACTGTTTTTT.

The genes are TRBV7-3 and TRBJ2-2; perhaps TRBD2 as D (7 bases). Germline assignment: CDR1 SGHTA and CDR2 FQGTGA. Trimming shortened V by 1 base and J by 6 bases, and 15 bases separated the two germline ends. The CDR3 is 16 amino acids. CDR3 in amino acids: CASSLSGGLYSGELFF. Written as DNA, the CDR3 is TGTGCCAGCAGCTTAAGCGGGGGCCTTTATTCCGGGGAGCTGTTTTTT.

This sequence joins TRBV4-3 and TRBJ2-7, with a tentative D call TRBD1 (6 bases). This CDR3 comprises 14 residues. V dropped 2 bases and J dropped 5 bases, with 13 bases sitting between them. Per germline, CDR1 LGHNA and CDR2 YSLEER. The CDR3 DNA is TGCGCCAGCAGCCAATACAGGGACACCCACGAGCAGTACTTC. Its protein is CASSQYRDTHEQYF.

V usage is TRBV6-1 and J usage is TRBJ1-1; 7 bases are a match to TRBD1. V lost 3 bases, J lost 7 bases, and 8 bases stayed unmatched. Looked up from germline, CDR1 is MNHNS and CDR2 is SASEGT. The CDR3 runs 14 residues. The CDR3 reads CASSDLQGRGEAFF. The CDR3 region has the DNA TGTGCCAGCAGTGACTTACAGGGGCGGGGTGAAGCTTTCTTT.

This clone has only a few counts. The V call is TRBV5-4, the J call TRBJ2-7; D is unresolved. Trimming pared 2 bases from V and 4 bases from J, leaving 4 bases between. There are 11 residues in the CDR3. Germline-derived CDR1 and CDR2 are SGHNT and YYREEE (reference sequence). The CDR3 region has the DNA TGTGCCAGCAGCTTCGGATACGAGCAGTACTTC. Residues: CASSFGYEQYF.

The rearrangement uses TRBV4-3 and TRBJ1-1; D unresolved. Trimming shortened V by 0 bases and J by 10 bases, and 15 bases separated the two germline ends. Germline loops: CDR1 LGHNA, CDR2 YSLEER. The CDR3 loop spans 14 amino acids. The CDR3 nucleotides read TGCGCCAGCAGCCAAGACCTCCTGGGCCTAATAGCTTTCTTT. Translating gives CASSQDLLGLIAFF.

The V and J genes are TRBV28 and TRBJ2-1, with a tentative D call TRBD2 (5 bases). Germline loops: CDR1 MDHEN, CDR2 SYDVKM. The ends were cut back, 6 bases at V and 10 bases at J, with 16 bases in the middle. The CDR3 is 13 amino acids. The CDR3 spells CASRRTGTGEQFF. In DNA form, the CDR3 reads TGTGCCAGCAGGAGGACGGGTACGGGAGAGCAGTTCTTC.

The chain uses TRBV6-5 and TRBJ2-1; no clear D. CDR1 and CDR2 (germline): MNHEY, SVGAGI. Trimming removed 7 bases at V and 6 bases at J, with 13 bases between. CDR3 size: 13 residues. As DNA, the CDR3 is TGTGCCAGCAATTCGGCGGAAATCAATGAGCAGTTCTTC. This sequence encodes CASNSAEINEQFF.

V gene TRBV3-1 (or the pseudogene TRBV3-2) combines with J gene TRBJ1-4; 10 bases line up with TRBD1. The J segment lost 7 bases and the V segment lost 3 bases, leaving 8 bases of the junction unmatched. The germline gives CDR1 LGHDT, CDR2 YNNKEL (reference sequence). This CDR3 spans 16 amino acids. CDR3 in amino acids: CASSQGKGTGVEKLFF. As DNA, the CDR3 is TGTGCCAGCAGCCAGGGGAAGGGGACAGGGGTTGAAAAACTGTTTTTT.

This clone appeared a single time. The CDR3 nucleotides read TGTGCCAGCAGCTTAGGGCGACGAGGGTCCTATGGCTACACCTTC. Encoded protein: CASSLGRRGSYGYTF. The gene calls are TRBV7-2 and TRBJ1-2; no clear D gene. The germline CDR1 and CDR2 sequences are SGHTA and FQGNSA. The CDR3 consists of 15 residues. The V gene lost 1 base and the J gene lost 4 bases, with 13 bases spanning the gap.

The CDR3 is CAWKNDGTGELFF. In DNA, the CDR3 is TGTGCCTGGAAGAATGATGGCACCGGGGAGCTGTTTTTT. V and J are TRBV30 and TRBJ2-2; D not certain. The germline V gene has CDR1 GTSNPN and CDR2 SVGIG (reference sequence). The CDR3 is 13 residues long. The V end was cut by 4 bases, the J end by 4 bases, with 10 bases between.

The chain employs TRBV11-2 and TRBJ1-4, with 8 positions matching TRBD1. Germline V gene data show CDR1 as SGHAT and CDR2 as FQNNGV. J gave up 2 bases and V 5 bases, and 4 bases lay outside the gene matches. There are 15 residues in the CDR3. The CDR3: CASSPTGGTNEKLFF. The CDR3 DNA reads TGTGCCAGCAGCCCCACAGGGGGGACTAATGAAAAACTGTTTTTT. The entire variable domain, with the rest obtained from reference TRBV11-2 and TRBJ1-4, is as follows: EAGVAQSPRYKIIEKRQSVAFWCNPISGHATLYWYQQILGQGPKLLIQFQNNGVVDDSQLPKDRFSAERLKGVDSTLKIQPAKLEDSAVYLCASSPTGGTNEKLFFGSGTQLSVL.

This clone was observed once. The gene calls are TRBV7-2 and TRBJ2-1, with D possibly being TRBD1 (6 bases). CDR1 is SGHTA, CDR2 FQGNSA, per germline. CDR3 length: 11 amino acids. Trimming shortened V by 5 bases and J by 15 bases, and 14 bases separated the two germline ends. CDR3 region: CASSARDTSFF. In nucleotides, the CDR3 is TGTGCCAGCAGCGCCCGGGACACGTCGTTCTTC.